What follows is one TCR beta chain and its context. Its cognate antigen is unknown. The data were produced by immunoSEQ multiplex PCR, yet TCRdb's version contains in-frame clones alone and is incomplete. Of about 160,000 clones listed, roughly 92% are singletons. This specimen comes from a study of T cell responses to AZD1222 COVID-19 vaccine. Overall study findings and caveats: Clonal diversity may have been underestimated in mostly white British donors. Repertoire sampling occurred only after the peak T cell response. Along spike, vaccine-associated CD4 TCRs were found throughout, with dominance at 160-218 and 743-854.

This sample comprised peripheral blood, obtained 28 days after the second AZD1222 dose. This sequence was found in an adult who received the AZD1222 COVID-19 vaccine.

The CDR3 DNA is TGTGCCAGCAGCCCCTCTCGGGGGGAAGTTGTAGAGACCCAGTACTTC. This codes for CASSPSRGEVVETQYF. The V and J genes are TRBV4-2 and TRBJ2-5; TRBD2 agrees at 7 bases. V shed 4 bases and J 4 bases; nucleotides not matched to a gene: 12. Germline values: CDR1 LGHNA, CDR2 YNFKEQ. The CDR3 has 16 residues.